One and the same sample provided the 27 T cell receptor beta chains below, sequenced in a study of blood T cell repertoires in COVID-19. This table comes from immunoSEQ multiplex PCR, and its TCRdb copy is limited to in-frame clones, with some not included. The table has under 45,000 clones, over 70% seen once. Specimen: peripheral blood. The receptors here all came from a man older than 75 with active COVID-19.

V usage is TRBV14 and J usage is TRBJ2-1, with 7 nucleotides matching TRBD1. The CDR3 has 17 residues. Germline V gives CDR1 SGHDN, CDR2 FVKESK. J lost 3 bases, V lost 0 bases, and 8 bases had no gene match. CDR3 DNA: TGTGCCAGCAGCCAAGATAGGGGGCAGCTTCTCTACAATGAGCAGTTCTTC. It codes for CASSQDRGQLLYNEQFF.

The V gene is TRBV28, the J gene TRBJ2-5; TRBD2 aligns across 7 bases. The CDR3 covers 13 residues. V dropped 7 bases and J dropped 5; count of bases not matched to a gene: 7. Germline loops: CDR1 MDHEN, CDR2 SYDVKM. CDR3 sequence reads: CASNLRGGETQYF. The CDR3 DNA sequence: TGTGCCAGCAACCTGAGGGGAGGGGAGACCCAGTACTTC. The full variable domain, with the rest looked up from reference TRBV28 and TRBJ2-5, is DVKVTQSSRYLVKRTGEKVFLECVQDMDHENMFWYRQDPGLGLRLIYFSYDVKMKEKGDIPEGYSVSREKKERFSLILESASTNQTSMYLCASNLRGGETQYFGPGTRLLVL.

The chain is built from TRBV7-9 and TRBJ2-3; the match to TRBD2 covers 8 bases. V gave up 1 base and J gave up 6 bases; unmatched junction bases: 6. This CDR3 is 15 amino acids long. In germline, CDR1 is SEHNR, CDR2 FQNEAQ (reference sequence). CDR3 loop: CASSLVRAGADTQYF. The CDR3, as DNA: TGTGCCAGCAGCTTAGTTCGAGCGGGAGCCGATACGCAGTATTTT.

This clone was seen more than once but under ten times. The chain employs TRBV10-1 and TRBJ1-1, with D hard to call. Germline V gene sequence: CDR1 WNHNN, CDR2 SYGVQD (reference sequence). Trimming removed 5 bases from V and 3 bases from J, with 13 bases in between. The CDR3 contains 14 residues. The CDR3 DNA sequence: TGCGCCAGCAGTCAACGGAGGGAGGACACTGAAGCTTTCTTT. Its translation: CASSQRREDTEAFF.

This clone was counted once. The chain combines TRBV11-2 with TRBJ2-5; 9 bases are shared with TRBD2. V was clipped by 3 bases and J by 1 base; unmatched bases: 9. CDR1 is SGHAT and CDR2 is FQNNGV in the germline V gene. The CDR3 spans 17 residues. For the CDR3, the DNA is TGTGCCAGCAGCTTGTCGCGGGAGGGCCTGTCCCAAGAGACCCAGTACTTC. Residues: CASSLSREGLSQETQYF.

The chain recombines TRBV5-1 with TRBJ1-2, with 7 bases lining up with TRBD1. The CDR3 spans 13 residues. The germline V gene encodes CDR1 SGHRS and CDR2 YFSETQ. Trimming removed 4 bases from V and 2 bases from J; junction bases left unmatched: 2. CDR3 residues: CASSAQGNYGYTF. As DNA, the CDR3 is TGCGCCAGCAGCGCACAGGGGAACTATGGCTACACCTTC. Looking up the rest from reference TRBV5-1 and TRBJ1-2 gives the full variable domain: KAGVTQTPRYLIKTRGQQVTLSCSPISGHRSVSWYQQTPGQGLQFLFEYFSETQRNKGNFPGRFSGRQFSNSRSEMNVSTLELGDSALYLCASSAQGNYGYTFGSGTRLTVV.

The chain is built from TRBV2 and TRBJ1-2, with 8 bases fitting TRBD1. V gave up 6 bases and J gave up 2 bases; unmatched junction bases: 5. The germline V gene encodes CDR1 SNHLY and CDR2 FYNNEI. The CDR3 covers 14 residues. This CDR3 is CASRGQVRNYGYTF. Written as DNA, the CDR3 is TGTGCCAGCAGGGGACAGGTGCGGAACTATGGCTACACCTTC.

The CDR3 reads CASSARWTGGTDTQYF. Written as DNA, the CDR3 is TGTGCCAGCAGCGCCCGATGGACAGGGGGTACAGATACGCAGTATTTT. The V and J genes are TRBV14 and TRBJ2-3; 10 nucleotides align to TRBD1. Trimming took 5 bases from V and 3 from J; bases not matched to a gene: 8. The CDR3 is 16 residues long. Looked up from germline, CDR1 is SGHDN and CDR2 is FVKESK.

The rearrangement joins TRBV9 to TRBJ2-5, with 8 bases identical to TRBD2. Germline CDR1 is SGDLS and CDR2 is YYNGEE. The CDR3 contains 15 residues. V lost 3 bases, J lost 4 bases, and 8 bases stayed unmatched. Here the CDR3 DNA reads TGTGCCAGCAGCGGGGCGGGAGGATCGGTAGAGACCCAGTACTTC. This codes for CASSGAGGSVETQYF.

This sequence joins TRBV19 and TRBJ2-7; D is undetermined. Germline CDR1 LNHDA, CDR2 SQIVND (reference sequence). The V end lost 4 bases, the J end lost 1 base, and 11 bases lay between the germline ends. The CDR3 is 14 residues long. This chain's CDR3 is CASSSRHRSYEQYF. The CDR3 DNA reads as TGTGCCAGTAGTAGTAGACATCGTTCCTACGAGCAGTACTTC.

V usage is TRBV5-1 and J usage is TRBJ2-2; maybe TRBD2 (5 bases). Trimming took 1 base from V and 2 from J, leaving 15 bases between them. Germline V gene lookup returns CDR1 SGHRS and CDR2 YFSETQ. The CDR3 sequence is 17 residues long. The CDR3, as DNA: TGCGCCAGCAGCTTGATCCAGCGGACCGTTAACACCGGGGAGCTGTTTTTT. Translated: CASSLIQRTVNTGELFF.

CDR3 amino acids: CASSRFQGNGYTF. CDR3 coding DNA: TGTGCCAGCAGCCGATTCCAGGGGAATGGCTACACCTTC. The J gene is TRBJ1-2, the V gene TRBV14; D is possibly TRBD1 (6 bases). The CDR3 is 13 residues long. Germline V gene data show CDR1 as SGHDN and CDR2 as FVKESK. V was trimmed by 4 bases and J by 6 bases, leaving 12 bases between them.

This clone was seen a few times. The chain uses TRBV20-1 and TRBJ2-1, with D unclear. This CDR3 is built from 10 residues. With 4 bases removed from V and 8 bases from J, the gap between germline ends came to 6 bases. Germline CDR1 is DFQATT and CDR2 is SNEGSKA (reference sequence). CDR3 residues: CSATSHEQFF. DNA of the CDR3: TGCAGTGCTACAAGCCATGAGCAGTTCTTC.

The chain links TRBV7-2 to TRBJ2-3; TRBD2 is a possible D gene (6 bases). V was shortened by 2 bases and J by 3 bases, with 12 bases between the two germline ends. The germline CDR1 and CDR2 sequences are SGHTA and FQGNSA. The length of the CDR3 is 15 residues. DNA of the CDR3: TGTGCCAGCAGCTTACGGCCGGAGGGGACAGATACGCAGTATTTT. Translating gives CASSLRPEGTDTQYF.

The chain is built from TRBV11-2 and TRBJ1-4; tentative D call: TRBD1 (5 bases). The germline V gene encodes CDR1 SGHAT and CDR2 FQNNGV. The CDR3 sequence is 16 residues long. Trimming removed 6 bases at V and 6 bases at J, with 20 bases between. The CDR3 reads CASSWGGTKSDEKLFF. CDR3 bases: TGTGCCAGCAGTTGGGGGGGGACCAAGAGTGATGAAAAACTGTTTTTT.

The V call is TRBV4-1, the J call TRBJ2-1; TRBD2 matches 9 bases. J was trimmed by 0 bases and V by 4 bases; bases with no gene match: 1. This CDR3 has 15 residues. Germline CDR1 MGHRA, CDR2 YSYEKL. The CDR3 sequence: CASSPSGNSYNEQFF. The CDR3 coding sequence is TGCGCCAGCAGCCCTAGCGGGAACTCCTACAATGAGCAGTTCTTC.

The rearrangement links TRBV9 to TRBJ2-3; TRBD2 might be the D (6 bases). Trimming pared 3 bases from V and 4 bases from J, leaving 18 bases between. The CDR3 covers 16 residues. Germline-derived CDR1 and CDR2 are SGDLS and YYNGEE. CDR3 sequence: CASSASAGSAPDTQYF. CDR3 DNA sequence: TGTGCCAGCAGCGCGTCAGCGGGCTCAGCACCAGATACGCAGTATTTT.

The V call is TRBV28, the J call TRBJ2-7; 7 bases line up with TRBD1. This CDR3 is built from 13 residues. With 6 bases clipped from V and 5 bases from J, the junction kept 7 bases outside the gene matches. Germline lookup yields CDR1 MDHEN and CDR2 SYDVKM. The CDR3 DNA is TGTGCCAGCAGCGACCGAACAGGGGACGAGCAGTACTTC. This encodes CASSDRTGDEQYF. Looking up the rest from reference TRBV28 and TRBJ2-7 gives the full variable domain: DVKVTQSSRYLVKRTGEKVFLECVQDMDHENMFWYRQDPGLGLRLIYFSYDVKMKEKGDIPEGYSVSREKKERFSLILESASTNQTSMYLCASSDRTGDEQYFGPGTRLTVT.

V usage is TRBV9 and J usage is TRBJ2-7; D not resolved. The CDR3 runs to 15 residues. Germline V gives CDR1 SGDLS, CDR2 YYNGEE. V was shortened by 0 bases and J by 3 bases, with 13 bases between the two germline ends. The chain's CDR3 is CASSVGAQSLYEQYF. CDR3 DNA: TGTGCCAGCAGCGTAGGGGCCCAGAGCCTCTACGAGCAGTACTTC.

This clone was detected a few times. V gene TRBV6-2 or TRBV6-3 combines with J gene TRBJ1-5; TRBD1 matches at 7 bases. Trimming removed 5 bases from V and 6 bases from J; junction bases left unmatched: 7. Germline values: CDR1 MNHEY, CDR2 SVGEGT. The CDR3 contains 14 residues. The CDR3 reads CASSTNRGGQPQHF. The CDR3, as DNA: TGTGCCAGCAGTACAAACAGGGGTGGTCAGCCCCAGCATTTT.

The V call is TRBV28, the J call TRBJ2-7; TRBD1 matches 8 bases. The CDR3 loop spans 16 amino acids. Unmatched junction bases numbered 13, after V lost 5 bases and J lost 4 bases. CDR1 is MDHEN and CDR2 is SYDVKM in the germline V gene. The CDR3 DNA is TGTGCCAGCAGTACCCAAGGACAGGGTAGTCCGTACGAGCAGTACTTC. Translating gives CASSTQGQGSPYEQYF. Combining the CDR3 with reference TRBV28 and TRBJ2-7 gives the whole variable domain DVKVTQSSRYLVKRTGEKVFLECVQDMDHENMFWYRQDPGLGLRLIYFSYDVKMKEKGDIPEGYSVSREKKERFSLILESASTNQTSMYLCASSTQGQGSPYEQYFGPGTRLTVT.

The chain is built from TRBV12-5 and TRBJ2-5; perhaps TRBD2 as D (6 bases). Trimming left V 3 bases short and J 4 bases short, with 9 bases between. CDR1 and CDR2 (germline): LGHNT, FRNRAP. This CDR3 has 13 amino acids. DNA for the CDR3: TGTGCTAGTGGTTTCCGGGGGTCAGAGACCCAGTACTTC. Its protein product is CASGFRGSETQYF. Looking up the rest from reference TRBV12-5 and TRBJ2-5 gives the full variable domain: DARVTQTPRHKVTEMGQEVTMRCQPILGHNTVFWYRQTMMQGLELLAYFRNRAPLDDSGMPKDRFSAEMPDATLATLKIQPSEPRDSAVYFCASGFRGSETQYFGPGTRLLVL.

This clone was recorded a few times. This chain uses TRBV4-1 with TRBJ2-1, with D hard to call. Trimming pared 0 bases from V and 5 bases from J, leaving 5 bases between. There are 13 residues in the CDR3. Germline assignment: CDR1 MGHRA and CDR2 YSYEKL. The CDR3 DNA follows: TGCGCCAGCAGCCAAGATTATAACAATGAGCAGTTCTTC. It encodes CASSQDYNNEQFF.

J is TRBJ2-1 and V is TRBV11-3; 9 bases are shared with TRBD2. CDR1 is SGHNT and CDR2 is YENEEA in the germline V gene. V shed 2 bases, J shed 4 bases, and the junction held 6 bases outside the gene matches. The CDR3 is 16 residues long. The CDR3 DNA reads as TGTGCCAGCAGCTTAAGGGCGGGGGGGCAGTACAATGAGCAGTTCTTC. This codes for CASSLRAGGQYNEQFF.

CDR3 coding DNA: TGTGCCAGTACCCACGACAGGGGCTCCTACAATGAGCAGTTCTTC. Encoded protein: CASTHDRGSYNEQFF. The J gene is TRBJ2-1, the V gene TRBV19; 8 bases align to TRBD1. Germline lookup yields CDR1 LNHDA and CDR2 SQIVND (reference sequence). There are 15 residues in the CDR3. V shed 7 bases, J shed 0 bases, and the junction held 5 bases outside the gene matches.

V usage is TRBV28 and J usage is TRBJ2-1, with 7 bases lining up with TRBD2. Germline V gene data show CDR1 as MDHEN and CDR2 as SYDVKM. The CDR3 runs to 16 residues. J gave up 9 bases and V 6 bases, and 17 bases lay outside the gene matches. The CDR3 loop reads CASRTHRDFGRGEQFF. CDR3 bases: TGTGCCAGCAGGACCCACCGGGACTTTGGGAGGGGTGAGCAGTTCTTC.

The V call is TRBV28, the J call TRBJ1-5; 9 nucleotides match TRBD1. Per germline, CDR1 MDHEN and CDR2 SYDVKM. The length of the CDR3 is 17 residues. The ends lost 3 bases at V and 4 bases at J; junction bases unmatched: 10. In DNA, the CDR3 is TGTGCCAGCAGTTTTACAGGGGGCAGAGGGACAAATCAGCCCCAGCATTTT. Translating it yields CASSFTGGRGTNQPQHF.